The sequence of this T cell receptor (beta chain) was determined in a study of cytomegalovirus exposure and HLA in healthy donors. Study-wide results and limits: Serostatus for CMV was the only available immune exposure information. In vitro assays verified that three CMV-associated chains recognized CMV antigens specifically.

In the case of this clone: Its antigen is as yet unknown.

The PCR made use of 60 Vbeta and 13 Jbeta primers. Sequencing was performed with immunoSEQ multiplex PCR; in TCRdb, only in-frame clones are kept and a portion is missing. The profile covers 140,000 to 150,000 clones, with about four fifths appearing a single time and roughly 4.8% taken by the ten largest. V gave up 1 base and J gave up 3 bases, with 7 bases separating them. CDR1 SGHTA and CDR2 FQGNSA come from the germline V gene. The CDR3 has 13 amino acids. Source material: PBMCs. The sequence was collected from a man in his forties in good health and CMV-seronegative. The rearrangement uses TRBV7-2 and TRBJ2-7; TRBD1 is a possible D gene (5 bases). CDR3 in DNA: TGTGCCAGCAGCTTAGTAGACAGCTACGAGCAGTACTTC. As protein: CASSLVDSYEQYF.